This T cell receptor (beta chain) was sequenced for a study of blood T cell repertoires in COVID-19 (dated by TCRdb to about 2020). Turning to the overall study: Collaborator samples came from the United States, Italy and Spain and covered acute and convalescent phases of COVID-19. The prospective study material was composed of cDNA or gDNA derived from T cells, B-cell-depleted T cells, or PBMCs. Sample metadata almost always included a de-identified subject ID, COVID-19 status, age in years and sex. The dataset comprised deeply sampled blood TCRbeta repertoires from subjects exposed to, actively infected with, or recovered from COVID-19. The repertoires were made available in a free public database intended to serve as a resource for research on the immune response to SARS-CoV-2. The samples were drawn from the first 160 participants of the ongoing ImmuneRACE study and from some 1,300 subjects provided by 6 global collaborators. Where available, HLA class I and class II types were obtained from metadata supplied by the sample provider rather than from assay-based typing.

Findings and caveats that apply to the study as a whole: How much clinical and demographic metadata was included differed by source and by participant, and the metadata was provided uncurated.

TCRbeta CDR3 regions were amplified from genomic DNA by means of the immunoSEQ Assay, a bias-controlled multiplex PCR. The source study handled its data this way. The number of nucleated cells in each sample was estimated from the amplification of reference gene primers within the assay. To quantify the absolute abundance of each unique TCRbeta CDR3 rearrangement, sequence reads were collapsed and filtered. Productive Simpson clonality was computed per sample as the square root of Simpson's diversity index over productive rearrangements. The table was pulled from immuneACCESS by TCRdb, which kept in-frame rearrangements only. Such tables lose some clones; where checked, under half of the loss comes from unresolved V genes, and the rest has no known cause. V and J calls and clone size follow that table, whereas D and trimming were derived from the DNA. The sample table shows roughly 300,000 clones, and roughly 85% are seen once. The ten largest clones represent less than 6% of the sample.

Enrolling through a virtual design, the prospective study's participants ranged in age from about 18 to 100 years and lived across 24 United States geographic areas. Cohort assignment in the prospective study relied on participant-reported clinical history from a screening survey and a study questionnaire. ImmuneRACE Cohort 3 recovered participants were defined by two consecutive negative NP/OP PCR tests, healthcare professional clearance, or symptom resolution. Mobile phlebotomists in the prospective study collected whole blood, serum and a nasopharyngeal or oropharyngeal swab from every participant. Additional blood draws and questionnaires over an approximately 2-month period could optionally be provided by prospective study participants. Before DNA extraction, prospective study blood samples were shipped either frozen or at room temperature. This clone was recorded at least ten times. Its antigen is still unknown. The record has no base qualities; no much larger clone is one base away.

The germline V gene provides CDR1 SGDLS and CDR2 YYNGEE. V ends up 4 bases short and J 6 bases short, with an unmatched junction base count of 10. The CDR3 runs 16 residues from the cysteine to the phenylalanine. Only the CDR3 part of the read is kept: 48 bases, read in frame from the first base. This sequence uses TRBV9 and TRBJ1-6; 7 bases in the junction line up with TRBD1. The source is a woman aged 30 to 39 who had recovered from COVID-19. Material: PBMCs or T cells enriched from blood (not recorded which). The nucleotide sequence is given as TGTGCCAGCAGCCCCCGGGACAGTCCACTTAATTCACCCCTCCACTTT. This is translated as CASSPRDSPLNSPLHF.